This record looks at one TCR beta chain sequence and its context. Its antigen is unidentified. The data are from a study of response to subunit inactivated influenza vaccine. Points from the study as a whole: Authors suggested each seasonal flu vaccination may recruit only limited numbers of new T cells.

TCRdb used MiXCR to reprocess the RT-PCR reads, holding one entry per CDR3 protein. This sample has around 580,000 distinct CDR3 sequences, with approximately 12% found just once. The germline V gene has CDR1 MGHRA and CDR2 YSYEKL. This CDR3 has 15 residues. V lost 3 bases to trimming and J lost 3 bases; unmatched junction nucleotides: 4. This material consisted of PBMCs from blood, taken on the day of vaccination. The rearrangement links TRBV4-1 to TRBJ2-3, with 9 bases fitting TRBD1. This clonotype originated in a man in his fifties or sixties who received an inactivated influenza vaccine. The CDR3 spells CASSQQDRGTDTQYF. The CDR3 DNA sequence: TGCGCCAGCAGCCAGCAGGACAGGGGTACAGATACGCAGTATTTT.